This T cell receptor beta chain was sequenced for a study of CD8 T cells in Susac syndrome. Whole-study context: Susac syndrome patients were untreated, on corticosteroids with some adding intravenous immunoglobulin, or on intravenous immunoglobulin only.

The germline CDR1 and CDR2 sequences are SGHTA and FQGNSA. The CDR3 runs to 15 residues. Trimming at V came to 6 bases and at J to 9 bases, leaving 10 bases not matched to a gene. cDNA came from approximately 0.5 to 1 ug RNA primed by random hexamers. TCRdb recomputed calls from the immunoSEQ multiplex PCR reads with MiXCR, one row per CDR3 protein. Of over 120,000 distinct CDR3 sequences in the sample, 85% to 95% were seen once. The rearrangement joins TRBV7-2 to TRBJ2-4; 11 bases are a match to TRBD1. This TCR was recovered from a human donor with Susac syndrome. Sequenced sample: CD4+ T cells from PBMCs. This chain's CDR3 is CASSSGTGGASIQYF. DNA for the CDR3: TGTGCCAGCAGTTCCGGGACAGGGGGTGCAAGCATTCAGTACTTC.